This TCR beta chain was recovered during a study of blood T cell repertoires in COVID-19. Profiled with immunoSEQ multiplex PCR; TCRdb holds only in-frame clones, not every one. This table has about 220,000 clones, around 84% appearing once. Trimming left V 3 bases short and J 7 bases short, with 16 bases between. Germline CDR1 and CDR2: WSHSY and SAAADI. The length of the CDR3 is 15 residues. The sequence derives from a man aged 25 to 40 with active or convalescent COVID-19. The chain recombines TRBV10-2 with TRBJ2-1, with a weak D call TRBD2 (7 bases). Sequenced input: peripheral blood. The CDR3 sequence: CASSDLGGLVNEQFF. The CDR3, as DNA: TGCGCCAGCAGTGATCTCGGGGGGCTGGTTAATGAGCAGTTCTTC.